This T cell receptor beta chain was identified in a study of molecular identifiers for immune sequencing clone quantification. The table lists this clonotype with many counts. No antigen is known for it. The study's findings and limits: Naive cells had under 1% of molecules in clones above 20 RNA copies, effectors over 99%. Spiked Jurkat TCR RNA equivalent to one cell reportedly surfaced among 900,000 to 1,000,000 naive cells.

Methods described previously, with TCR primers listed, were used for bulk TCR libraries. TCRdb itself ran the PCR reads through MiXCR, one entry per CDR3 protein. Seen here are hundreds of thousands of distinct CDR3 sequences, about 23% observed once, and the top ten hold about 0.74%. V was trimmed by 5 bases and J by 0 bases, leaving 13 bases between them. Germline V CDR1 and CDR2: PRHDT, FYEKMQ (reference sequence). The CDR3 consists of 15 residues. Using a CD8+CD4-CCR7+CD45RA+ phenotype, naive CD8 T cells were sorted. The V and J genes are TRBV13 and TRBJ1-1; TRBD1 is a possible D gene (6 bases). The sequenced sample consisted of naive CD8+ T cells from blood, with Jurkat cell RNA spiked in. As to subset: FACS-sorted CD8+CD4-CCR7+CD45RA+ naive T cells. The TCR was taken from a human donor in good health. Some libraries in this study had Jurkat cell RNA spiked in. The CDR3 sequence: CASSPFGDMNTEAFF. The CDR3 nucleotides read TGTGCCAGCAGCCCCTTCGGGGACATGAACACTGAAGCTTTCTTT.